This paragraph reports one TCR beta chain. The antigen remains undetermined. Healthy donors had no documented immune events, such as infections, while sampled. The source of the sample is a study of identifying expanded T cells in peripheral blood. The study's findings and limits: Two-week clone count variance significantly increased as total template count grew. Over around two and four weeks, about 15 and 18 clones changed, versus around 1.1 between replicates.

This CDR3 spans 15 amino acids. In germline, CDR1 is KGHSH, CDR2 LQKENI. V lost 4 bases and J lost 4, with 16 bases in between. Profiled with immunoSEQ multiplex PCR; TCRdb holds only in-frame clones, not every one. The table includes over 85,000 clones, about 91% detected once. The specimen sequenced was blood. This TCR was sampled from a person between 18 and 75 years old in good health. J is TRBJ1-2 and V is TRBV18; a possible D gene is TRBD1 (6 bases). The chain's CDR3 is CASSQGQGGFYGYTF. CDR3 nucleotides: TGTGCCAGCTCACAGGGACAAGGCGGATTCTATGGCTACACCTTC.